A single sample is the source of the 18 T cell receptor beta chains below, sequenced in a study of T cell changes during pregnancy in multiple sclerosis. TCRdb's table, derived via immunoSEQ multiplex PCR, lists solely in-frame clones and lacks some. The table includes more than 65,000 clones, about nine tenths detected once. The sample in question was peripheral blood, obtained in the first trimester of pregnancy. The receptors were gathered from a female donor with multiple sclerosis, enrolled in a pregnancy study.

J is TRBJ1-1 and V is TRBV2; D uncertain. Germline V gives CDR1 SNHLY, CDR2 FYNNEI. There are 13 residues in the CDR3. Trimming took 8 bases from V and 0 from J, leaving 10 bases between them. The chain's CDR3 is CASGRVLNTEAFF. The CDR3 nucleotides read TGTGCCAGCGGGAGGGTTTTGAACACTGAAGCTTTCTTT.

The chain uses TRBV5-5 and TRBJ2-1; the D gene is possibly TRBD2 (6 bases). The germline V gene encodes CDR1 SGHKS and CDR2 YYEKEE (reference sequence). The ends were cut back, 0 bases at V and 8 bases at J, with 9 bases in the middle. The CDR3 spans 13 residues. The DNA for the CDR3 is TGTGCCAGCAGCTTGGCCGCGGGGTATGAGCAGTTCTTC. It translates to CASSLAAGYEQFF.

V gene TRBV4-1 combines with J gene TRBJ1-2, with a possible D match to TRBD1 (5 bases). V gave up 3 bases and J gave up 8 bases, with 16 bases separating them. Germline V lookup: CDR1 MGHRA, CDR2 YSYEKL. This CDR3 has 14 residues. The CDR3 nucleotides are TGCGCCAGCAGCCAGCCCGACAGCCTGAGAGGCTACACCTTC. It specifies CASSQPDSLRGYTF.

The chain combines TRBV5-1 with TRBJ2-3, with TRBD2 matching over 8 bases. Per the germline V gene, CDR1 is SGHRS and CDR2 is YFSETQ. The CDR3 extends over 16 amino acids. J lost 4 bases, V lost 0 bases, and 7 bases had no gene match. CDR3 coding DNA: TGCGCCAGCAGCTTGGAGGCCGCGGGGGGTCCAGATACGCAGTATTTT. This encodes CASSLEAAGGPDTQYF.

The rearrangement links TRBV30 to TRBJ1-5; TRBD1 aligns across 7 bases. With 3 bases clipped from V and 2 bases from J, the junction kept 10 bases outside the gene matches. The CDR3 consists of 16 residues. CDR1 is GTSNPN and CDR2 is SVGIG in the germline V gene (reference sequence). The CDR3 spells CAWSQRAGGRNQPQHF. CDR3 nucleotide sequence: TGTGCCTGGAGCCAGAGGGCAGGGGGACGCAATCAGCCCCAGCATTTT.

This chain uses TRBV6-1 with TRBJ1-1, with a tentative D call TRBD1 (6 bases). Between the trimmed V and J ends, which lost 2 bases and 2 bases, there was a span of 12 bases. CDR3 length: 15 residues. Germline CDR1 is MNHNS and CDR2 is SASEGT. This CDR3 is CASSEWGGSNTEAFF. The DNA for the CDR3 is TGTGCCAGCAGTGAATGGGGGGGCTCCAACACTGAAGCTTTCTTT.

The chain recombines TRBV7-6 with TRBJ2-3, with D unclear. Germline CDR1 is SGHVS and CDR2 is FNYEAQ. Trimming stripped 5 bases from V and 2 bases from J, with 14 bases between. The CDR3 extends over 15 amino acids. CDR3 protein: CASSATSGFTDTQYF. CDR3 coding DNA: TGTGCCAGCAGCGCAACGTCGGGTTTCACAGATACGCAGTATTTT.

This chain joins TRBV28 and TRBJ2-1; 10 nucleotides match TRBD1. Germline-derived CDR1 and CDR2 are MDHEN and SYDVKM. This CDR3 contains 15 residues. V dropped 6 bases and J dropped 5; count of bases not matched to a gene: 7. The CDR3 spells CASRKGTGVDNEQFF. As DNA, the CDR3 is TGTGCCAGCAGGAAAGGGACAGGGGTAGACAATGAGCAGTTCTTC.

V is TRBV4-3 and J is TRBJ2-7; D is perhaps TRBD1 (6 bases). The V gene's germline CDR1 is LGHNA and CDR2 YSLEER. V was pared by 1 base and J by 3 bases, with 10 bases between. The CDR3 is made up of 14 amino acids. The CDR3 DNA follows: TGCGCCAGCAGCCAAGGAGACAGGCTCTACGAGCAGTACTTC. Translating gives CASSQGDRLYEQYF.

The rearrangement uses TRBV7-9 and TRBJ2-5; 7 bases map to TRBD1. V trimming: 5 bases; J trimming: 2 bases; junction bases outside the gene matches: 14. The CDR3 runs to 17 residues. Germline V gene lookup returns CDR1 SEHNR and CDR2 FQNEAQ (reference sequence). The CDR3 here is CASSPGTAHLGQETQYF. In nucleotides, the CDR3 is TGTGCCAGCAGCCCCGGGACAGCTCACTTGGGGCAAGAGACCCAGTACTTC.

J is TRBJ1-4 and V is TRBV30; D not resolved. Per the germline V gene, CDR1 is GTSNPN and CDR2 is SVGIG (reference sequence). V shed 3 bases and J shed 8 bases, with 19 bases lying between them. This CDR3 is 15 amino acids long. CDR3 DNA: TGTGCCTGGAGGTACAGCGGCGTTCCTTCGGAAAAACTGTTTTTT. It encodes CAWRYSGVPSEKLFF.

In DNA, the CDR3 is TGTGCCAGCAGGGGACAGGGGTTTCGGTCCCAGTACTTC. Translating gives CASRGQGFRSQYF. The chain employs TRBV28 and TRBJ2-5, with 10 positions matching TRBD1. CDR1 MDHEN and CDR2 SYDVKM come from the germline V gene. The V and J ends lost 6 bases and 9 bases, in that order; junction bases with no gene match: 7. The CDR3 length is 13 residues.

CDR3 DNA sequence: TGTGCCAGCTCACCCCCCGGGAGCGGGGGGCAGCCCCAGCATTTT. Translation gives CASSPPGSGGQPQHF. This chain joins TRBV18 and TRBJ1-5, with a weak D call TRBD1 (5 bases). CDR3 size: 15 residues. The germline CDR1 and CDR2 sequences are KGHSH and LQKENI. V lost 3 bases and J lost 7, with 16 bases in between.

This chain links TRBV7-8 with TRBJ2-2, with 12 bases fitting TRBD2. The CDR3 consists of 16 residues. After removal of 6 bases from V and 6 bases from J, the junction contained 8 bases not matched to a gene. CDR1 is SGHVS and CDR2 is FQNEAQ in the germline V gene. The DNA of the CDR3 is TGTGCCAGCAGAACTCTAGCGGGGGGGCTAGCCGGGGAGCTGTTTTTT. The encoded protein is CASRTLAGGLAGELFF.

The genes are TRBV7-3 and TRBJ1-5; TRBD1 agrees at 9 bases. The CDR3 length is 15 residues. V was clipped by 5 bases and J by 5 bases; unmatched bases: 7. Germline-derived CDR1 and CDR2 are SGHTA and FQGTGA. CDR3 in DNA: TGTGCCAGCAGCCTCAGGACAGGGGAGGATCAGCCCCAGCATTTT. This codes for CASSLRTGEDQPQHF.

The chain uses TRBV7-9 and TRBJ1-4, with a weak D call TRBD1 (6 bases). With 5 bases removed from V and 6 bases from J, the gap between germline ends came to 19 bases. Looked up from germline, CDR1 is SEHNR and CDR2 is FQNEAQ (reference sequence). The CDR3 contains 16 residues. In DNA form, the CDR3 reads TGTGCCAGCAGCCCAACGTTTGGGGGCGAAGATGAAAAACTGTTTTTT. Translating it yields CASSPTFGGEDEKLFF.

This sequence joins TRBV18 and TRBJ2-7; 9 positions match TRBD2. This CDR3 comprises 15 residues. Germline values: CDR1 KGHSH, CDR2 LQKENI. V was pared by 5 bases and J by 0 bases, with 5 bases of the junction left unmatched. CDR3 nucleotide sequence: TGTGCCAGCTCAACGACTAGCGGTCGCTCCTACGAGCAGTACTTC. Translating it yields CASSTTSGRSYEQYF.

The chain uses TRBV4-3 and TRBJ1-2; D is unclear. The CDR3 length is 13 residues. Trimming took 1 base from V and 4 from J, leaving 7 bases between them. The germline V gene encodes CDR1 LGHNA and CDR2 YSLEER. Written as DNA, the CDR3 is TGCGCCAGCAGCCAAGGCACGGGCTATGGCTACACCTTC. As protein: CASSQGTGYGYTF.